Each of the 29 T cell receptor beta chains below was sequenced from the same sample in a study of shared clonotypes between healthy human individuals. Sequenced by immunoSEQ multiplex PCR; TCRdb stores in-frame clones only, minus some. The data show approximately 840,000 clones, with approximately 96% seen just once and under 0.25% held by the top ten. The naive CD8 fraction comprised CD45RO-negative cells positively selected for CCR7 and excluded terminally differentiated effector memory CD45RA+ cells. Sequences were obtained from naive CD8+ T cells sorted from blood. These receptor sequences come from a man between 25 and 39 years old in good health.

V and J are TRBV7-6 and TRBJ2-7, with 7 bases that match TRBD2. Per germline, CDR1 SGHVS and CDR2 FNYEAQ. Unmatched junction bases numbered 13, after V lost 5 bases and J lost 12 bases. CDR3 size: 13 residues. CDR3 in amino acids: CASSEWSAGEPYF. The CDR3 DNA reads TGTGCCAGCAGCGAATGGTCGGCGGGAGAACCGTACTTC. Full variable domain (rest looked up from reference TRBV7-6 and TRBJ2-7): GAGVSQSPRYKVTKRGQDVALRCDPISGHVSLYWYRQALGQGPEFLTYFNYEAQQDKSGLPNDRFSAERPEGSISTLTIQRTEQRDSAMYRCASSEWSAGEPYFGPGTRLTVT.

Comment on this clone: The sample holds other DNA sequences that translate to the same CDR3. The rearrangement links TRBV10-2 to TRBJ2-7, with TRBD2 matching over 8 bases. The CDR3 consists of 13 residues. Germline V gene lookup returns CDR1 WSHSY and CDR2 SAAADI. The V gene end was trimmed by 4 bases and the J gene end by 2 bases; junction bases not matched to a gene: 1. The CDR3 spells CASSAAGAYEQYF. DNA of the CDR3: TGCGCCAGCAGTGCAGCGGGAGCCTACGAGCAGTACTTC.

This clone is a singleton in its sample. The chain joins TRBV19 to TRBJ2-5, with 7 bases aligning to TRBD1. Germline values: CDR1 LNHDA, CDR2 SQIVND (reference sequence). There are 14 residues in the CDR3. The J segment lost 1 base and the V segment lost 3 bases, leaving 2 bases of the junction unmatched. The CDR3: CASSIRDSQETQYF. The CDR3 nucleotides are TGTGCCAGTAGTATTCGGGACAGCCAAGAGACCCAGTACTTC.

V gene TRBV5-8 combines with J gene TRBJ2-5, with TRBD2 matching 10 bases. After removal of 0 bases from V and 0 bases from J, the junction contained 2 bases not matched to a gene. The CDR3 contains 16 residues. Germline V lookup: CDR1 SGHTS, CDR2 YDEGEE. The CDR3 protein is CASSLGTSGYQETQYF. CDR3 coding DNA: TGTGCCAGCAGCTTGGGGACTAGCGGCTACCAAGAGACCCAGTACTTC.

CDR3 loop: CASTPQGLAGSYNEQFF. In DNA, the CDR3 is TGTGCCAGCACTCCCCAGGGACTAGCGGGATCCTACAATGAGCAGTTCTTC. The J gene is TRBJ2-1, the V gene TRBV28, with 13 bases matching TRBD2. The length of the CDR3 is 17 residues. Germline CDR1 and CDR2: MDHEN and SYDVKM. V lost 7 bases and J lost 1; bases outside the gene matches: 7.

The chain has TRBV19 and TRBJ2-3; 12 bases agree with TRBD2. The ends lost 6 bases at V and 5 bases at J; junction bases unmatched: 3. Looked up from germline, CDR1 is LNHDA and CDR2 is SQIVND (reference sequence). This CDR3 is built from 14 residues. Here the CDR3 reads CASRLAGGRDTQYF. CDR3 nucleotide sequence: TGTGCCAGTAGGCTAGCGGGAGGGCGAGATACGCAGTATTTT.

The V gene is TRBV4-3, the J gene TRBJ2-3; D remains unclear. V shed 1 base and J shed 6 bases, with 11 bases lying between them. The CDR3 is made up of 14 amino acids. Looked up from germline, CDR1 is LGHNA and CDR2 is YSLEER. DNA for the CDR3: TGCGCCAGCAGCCAAGGGGGATATAGGGATACGCAGTATTTT. This encodes CASSQGGYRDTQYF.

This chain links TRBV29-1 with TRBJ2-7, with 10 positions matching TRBD2. Germline V CDR1 and CDR2: SQVTM, ANQGSEA. V dropped 2 bases and J dropped 2; count of bases not matched to a gene: 24. The CDR3 contains 21 residues. The DNA for the CDR3 is TGCAGCGTTGAAAGTCGGGTCGGGGGCCCCCCTAGCGGGAGTTACCCCTACGAGCAGTACTTC. Protein product: CSVESRVGGPPSGSYPYEQYF.

V usage is TRBV7-3 and J usage is TRBJ2-1, with 10 bases fitting TRBD2. The germline V gene encodes CDR1 SGHTA and CDR2 FQGTGA. The V gene end was trimmed by 5 bases and the J gene end by 7 bases; junction bases not matched to a gene: 5. The CDR3 has 14 residues. The CDR3 nucleotides read TGTGCCAGCAGCCAAGAGGGACTAGCGAATGAGCAGTTCTTC. Its translation: CASSQEGLANEQFF. Based on the CDR3 plus reference TRBV7-3 and TRBJ2-1, the full variable domain is GAGVSQTPSNKVTEKGKYVELRCDPISGHTALYWYRQSLGQGPEFLIYFQGTGAADDSGLPNDRFFAVRPEGSVSTLKIQRTERGDSAVYLCASSQEGLANEQFFGPGTRLTVL.

As for this clone: Other DNA sequences in this sample translate to the same CDR3. The chain carries TRBV15 and TRBJ2-1; TRBD2 matches at 9 bases. Germline trimming cut 0 bases from V and 6 bases from J; bases unmatched to any gene: 3. Germline lookup yields CDR1 LNHNV and CDR2 YYDKDF (reference sequence). The CDR3 contains 15 residues. The CDR3 DNA sequence: TGTGCCACCAGCAGAGAGGGCGGGAGGGCCAATGAGCAGTTCTTC. Translating it yields CATSREGGRANEQFF.

The chain carries TRBV28 and TRBJ2-1, with D perhaps TRBD2 (5 bases). V dropped 3 bases and J dropped 3 bases, with 9 bases sitting between them. Germline V CDR1 and CDR2: MDHEN, SYDVKM. This CDR3 is 14 amino acids long. The CDR3 DNA reads as TGTGCCAGCAGTTTGAGGGAGAACTACAATGAGCAGTTCTTC. Its protein product is CASSLRENYNEQFF.

Worth noting for this clone: At the DNA level, this CDR3 is encoded by other sequences in the same sample as well. The gene calls are TRBV4-1 and TRBJ2-7, with TRBD1 matching over 7 bases. The CDR3 spans 14 residues. With V trimmed by 3 bases and J by 2 bases, 4 bases remained unmatched. Germline V CDR1 and CDR2: MGHRA, YSYEKL. This chain's CDR3 is CASSHRTGTYEQYF. CDR3 in DNA: TGCGCCAGCAGCCATCGGACAGGTACCTACGAGCAGTACTTC.

J is TRBJ1-2 and V is TRBV29-1, with 7 bases fitting TRBD1. Germline loops: CDR1 SQVTM, CDR2 ANQGSEA. V gave up 6 bases and J gave up 4 bases; unmatched junction bases: 8. This CDR3 has 13 amino acids. As DNA, the CDR3 is TGCAGCGTCGGACGGGACAGCCCCTATGGCTACACCTTC. This translates into CSVGRDSPYGYTF.

The gene calls are TRBV29-1 and TRBJ2-7, with a possible D match to TRBD2 (5 bases). The CDR3 contains 12 residues. In germline, CDR1 is SQVTM, CDR2 ANQGSEA. Trimming removed 4 bases from V and 4 bases from J, with 11 bases in between. In DNA, the CDR3 is TGCAGCGTTGTTCTACGGGGATACGAGCAGTACTTC. Translation gives CSVVLRGYEQYF.

The J gene is TRBJ2-3, the V gene TRBV7-6; 9 nucleotides align to TRBD2. Germline V gene sequence: CDR1 SGHVS, CDR2 FNYEAQ. V shed 5 bases, J shed 3 bases, and the junction held 9 bases outside the gene matches. The CDR3 is made up of 16 amino acids. DNA of the CDR3: TGTGCCAGCAGCCCCCGTAGCGGGAGTAGGACAGATACGCAGTATTTT. Translated, it gives CASSPRSGSRTDTQYF.

The rearrangement links TRBV4-3 to TRBJ2-7; 8 nucleotides align to TRBD1. CDR3 size: 17 residues. CDR1 is LGHNA, CDR2 YSLEER, per germline. The V gene end was trimmed by 0 bases and the J gene end by 5 bases; junction bases not matched to a gene: 12. The DNA for the CDR3 is TGCGCCAGCAGCCAAGAGGGGACAGGCCGAACGGGTGACGAGCAGTACTTC. Amino acid sequence: CASSQEGTGRTGDEQYF.

This rearrangement joins TRBV25-1 to TRBJ1-2; unclear D gene. The CDR3 contains 14 residues. Trimming left V 4 bases short and J 7 bases short, with 16 bases between. The germline gives CDR1 MGHDK, CDR2 SYGVNS. The CDR3 coding sequence is TGTGCCAGCAGTGCAGTAGATACAGATGGTGGCTACACCTTC. This sequence encodes CASSAVDTDGGYTF.

The rearrangement uses TRBV10-2 and TRBJ2-1, with 7 nucleotides matching TRBD2. This CDR3 is built from 16 residues. Germline V gives CDR1 WSHSY, CDR2 SAAADI. J lost 1 base, V lost 0 bases, and 3 bases had no gene match. The CDR3 sequence is CASSESRAGSYNEQFF. CDR3 DNA: TGCGCCAGCAGTGAGTCGCGAGCGGGATCCTACAATGAGCAGTTCTTC.

The chain uses TRBV11-2 and TRBJ2-5; 15 nucleotides match TRBD2. The CDR3 length is 17 residues. From germline, CDR1 is SGHAT and CDR2 FQNNGV. J lost 0 bases, V lost 5 bases, and 4 bases had no gene match. CDR3 sequence (DNA): TGTGCCAGCAGCCTCGGGACTAGCGGGAGGAACCAAGAGACCCAGTACTTC. This codes for CASSLGTSGRNQETQYF.

This clone was seen a handful of times. The chain joins TRBV9 to TRBJ1-5; TRBD1 aligns across 7 bases. This CDR3 spans 14 amino acids. V shed 0 bases, J shed 7 bases, and the junction held 4 bases outside the gene matches. Germline V gene sequence: CDR1 SGDLS, CDR2 YYNGEE. CDR3 sequence: CASSVGDSGQPQHF. CDR3 nucleotides: TGTGCCAGCAGCGTAGGGGACAGCGGCCAGCCCCAGCATTTT.

The chain has TRBV7-2 and TRBJ2-3, with 10 bases aligning to TRBD2. This CDR3 comprises 18 residues. Germline values: CDR1 SGHTA, CDR2 FQGNSA. The V segment lost 2 bases and the J segment 4 bases; nucleotides outside the gene matches: 12. In nucleotides, the CDR3 is TGTGCCAGCAGCTTATCACTAGCGGGACGACGGGGGGCAGATACGCAGTATTTT. Translation gives CASSLSLAGRRGADTQYF.

The V and J genes are TRBV13 and TRBJ2-1; TRBD1 matches 9 bases. With 5 bases clipped from V and 3 bases from J, the junction kept 2 bases outside the gene matches. CDR3 length: 14 amino acids. CDR1 and CDR2 (germline): PRHDT, FYEKMQ (reference sequence). CDR3 protein: CASSRDRVYNEQFF. The CDR3 nucleotides read TGTGCCAGCAGCAGGGACAGGGTCTACAATGAGCAGTTCTTC.

The V call is TRBV19, the J call TRBJ2-1; TRBD1 matches at 8 bases. Germline V gene lookup returns CDR1 LNHDA and CDR2 SQIVND (reference sequence). This CDR3 contains 15 residues. Unmatched junction bases numbered 4, after V lost 1 base and J lost 5 bases. The DNA for the CDR3 is TGTGCCAGTAGTATAGGGTTGGGACAGGACAATGAGCAGTTCTTC. Its protein product is CASSIGLGQDNEQFF.

This chain links TRBV4-2 with TRBJ1-2; the match to TRBD1 covers 10 bases. V shed 3 bases and J 2 bases; nucleotides not matched to a gene: 9. This CDR3 is 17 amino acids long. Per germline, CDR1 LGHNA and CDR2 YNFKEQ. CDR3 protein: CASSHPVGQGMNYGYTF. The CDR3 region has the DNA TGTGCCAGCAGCCACCCAGTGGGACAGGGGATGAACTATGGCTACACCTTC.

V and J are TRBV6-4 and TRBJ2-2; D not certain. Per germline, CDR1 MRHNA and CDR2 SNTAGT. This CDR3 is built from 12 residues. Between the trimmed V and J ends, which lost 4 bases and 5 bases, there was a span of 5 bases. The CDR3 is CASSGGTGELFF. CDR3 sequence (DNA): TGTGCCAGCAGTGGGGGTACCGGGGAGCTGTTTTTT.

The V gene is TRBV5-4, the J gene TRBJ1-1, with 7 bases identical to TRBD1. The CDR3 sequence is 13 residues long. Germline assignment: CDR1 SGHNT and CDR2 YYREEE (reference sequence). V shed 2 bases, J shed 6 bases, and the junction held 4 bases outside the gene matches. The CDR3 region has the DNA TGTGCCAGCAGCTTCAAGGGGGCGTCTGAAGCTTTCTTT. Protein: CASSFKGASEAFF.

The chain links TRBV9 to TRBJ2-7, with D perhaps matching TRBD1 (5 bases). V dropped 6 bases and J dropped 3 bases, with 16 bases sitting between them. The CDR3 contains 14 residues. Germline V CDR1 and CDR2: SGDLS, YYNGEE. The CDR3 sequence: CASNSGRYHYEQYF. CDR3 nucleotide sequence: TGTGCCAGCAACTCAGGGCGGTACCACTACGAGCAGTACTTC.

This sequence joins TRBV13 and TRBJ1-2; D possibly corresponds to TRBD1 (6 bases). The CDR3 has 14 amino acids. Germline V gene lookup returns CDR1 PRHDT and CDR2 FYEKMQ (reference sequence). V lost 5 bases, J lost 5 bases, and 15 bases lay in between. The DNA of the CDR3 is TGTGCCAGCAGCCCCGGACAGCAGCTTTATGGCTACACCTTC. Translated: CASSPGQQLYGYTF.

The chain uses TRBV9 and TRBJ2-7, with TRBD2 matching over 7 bases. The V gene's germline CDR1 is SGDLS and CDR2 YYNGEE. V lost 1 base, J lost 5 bases, and 9 bases stayed unmatched. The CDR3 is 15 amino acids. Written as DNA, the CDR3 is TGTGCCAGCAGCGTAAGGGCGGGAGTAAGGGACGAGCAGTACTTC. Translation: CASSVRAGVRDEQYF.